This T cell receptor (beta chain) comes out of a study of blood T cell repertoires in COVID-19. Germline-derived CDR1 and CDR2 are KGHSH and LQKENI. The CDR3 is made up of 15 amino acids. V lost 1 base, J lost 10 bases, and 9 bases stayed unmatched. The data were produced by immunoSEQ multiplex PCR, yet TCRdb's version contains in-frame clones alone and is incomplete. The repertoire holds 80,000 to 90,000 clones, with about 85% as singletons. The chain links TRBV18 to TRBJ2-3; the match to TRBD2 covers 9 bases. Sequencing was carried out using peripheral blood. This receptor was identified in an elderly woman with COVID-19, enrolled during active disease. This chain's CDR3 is CASSPQAGGLDSQYF. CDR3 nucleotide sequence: TGTGCCAGCTCACCACAGGCGGGGGGGCTTGATTCGCAGTATTTT.